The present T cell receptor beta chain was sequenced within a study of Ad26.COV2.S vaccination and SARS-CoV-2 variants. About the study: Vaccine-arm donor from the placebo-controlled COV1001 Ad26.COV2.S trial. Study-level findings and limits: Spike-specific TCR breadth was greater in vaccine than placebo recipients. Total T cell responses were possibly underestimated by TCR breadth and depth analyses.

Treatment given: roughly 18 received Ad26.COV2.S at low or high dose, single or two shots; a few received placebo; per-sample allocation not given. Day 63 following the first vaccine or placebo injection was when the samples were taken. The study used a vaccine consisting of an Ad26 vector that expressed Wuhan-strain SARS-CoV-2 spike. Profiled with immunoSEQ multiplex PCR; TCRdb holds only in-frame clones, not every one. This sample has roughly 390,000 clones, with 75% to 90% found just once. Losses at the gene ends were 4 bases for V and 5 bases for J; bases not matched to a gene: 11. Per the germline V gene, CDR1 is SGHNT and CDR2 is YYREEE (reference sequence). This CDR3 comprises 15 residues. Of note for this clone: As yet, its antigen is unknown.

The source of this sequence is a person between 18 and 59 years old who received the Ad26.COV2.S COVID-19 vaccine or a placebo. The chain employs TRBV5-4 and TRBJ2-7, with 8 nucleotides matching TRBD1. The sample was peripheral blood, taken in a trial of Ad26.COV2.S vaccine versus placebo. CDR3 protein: CASSLGLSGGNEQYF. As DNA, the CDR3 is TGTGCCAGCAGCCTAGGGTTGTCAGGGGGCAACGAGCAGTACTTC.